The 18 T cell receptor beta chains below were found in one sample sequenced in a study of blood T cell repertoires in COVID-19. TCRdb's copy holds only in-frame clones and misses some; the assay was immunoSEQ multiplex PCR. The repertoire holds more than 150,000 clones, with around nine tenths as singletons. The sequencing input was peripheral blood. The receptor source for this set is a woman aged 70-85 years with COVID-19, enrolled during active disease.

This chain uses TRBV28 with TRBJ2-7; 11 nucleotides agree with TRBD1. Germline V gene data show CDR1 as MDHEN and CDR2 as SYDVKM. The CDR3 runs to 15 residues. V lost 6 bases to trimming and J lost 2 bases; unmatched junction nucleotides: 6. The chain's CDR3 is CASSLTGQGAYEQYF. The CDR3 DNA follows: TGTGCCAGCAGCTTAACGGGACAGGGGGCCTACGAGCAGTACTTC.

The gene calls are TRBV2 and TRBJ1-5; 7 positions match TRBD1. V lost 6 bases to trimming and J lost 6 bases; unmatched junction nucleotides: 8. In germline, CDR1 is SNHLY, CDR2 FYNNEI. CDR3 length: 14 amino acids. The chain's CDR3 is CASSQRQGGQPQHF. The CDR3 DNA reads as TGTGCCAGCAGCCAACGACAGGGAGGTCAGCCCCAGCATTTT.

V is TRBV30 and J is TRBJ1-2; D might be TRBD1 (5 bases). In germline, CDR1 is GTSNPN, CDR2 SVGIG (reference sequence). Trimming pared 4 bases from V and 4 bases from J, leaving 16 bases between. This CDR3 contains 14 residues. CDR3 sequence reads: CAWTGTGGFYGYTF. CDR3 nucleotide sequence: TGTGCCTGGACCGGGACTGGGGGTTTCTATGGCTACACCTTC.

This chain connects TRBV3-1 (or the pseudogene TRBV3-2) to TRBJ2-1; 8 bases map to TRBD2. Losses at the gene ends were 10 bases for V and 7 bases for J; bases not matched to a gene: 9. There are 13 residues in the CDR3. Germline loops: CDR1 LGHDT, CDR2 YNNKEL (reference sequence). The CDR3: CATRGGGRNEQFF. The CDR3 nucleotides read TGTGCCACCCGGGGGGGAGGGCGAAATGAGCAGTTCTTC.

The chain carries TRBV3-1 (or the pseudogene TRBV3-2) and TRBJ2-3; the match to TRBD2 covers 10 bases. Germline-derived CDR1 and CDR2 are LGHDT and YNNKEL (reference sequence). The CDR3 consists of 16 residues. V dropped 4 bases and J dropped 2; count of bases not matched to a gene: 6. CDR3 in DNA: TGTGCCAGCAGCCTCGGGACTAGCGAGAACACAGATACGCAGTATTTT. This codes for CASSLGTSENTDTQYF.

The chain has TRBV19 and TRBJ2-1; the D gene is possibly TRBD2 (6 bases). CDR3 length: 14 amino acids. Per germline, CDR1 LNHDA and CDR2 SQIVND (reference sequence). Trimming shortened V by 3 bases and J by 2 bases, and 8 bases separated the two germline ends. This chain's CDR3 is CASSIAGPYNEQFF. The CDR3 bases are TGTGCCAGTAGTATTGCGGGACCCTACAATGAGCAGTTCTTC.

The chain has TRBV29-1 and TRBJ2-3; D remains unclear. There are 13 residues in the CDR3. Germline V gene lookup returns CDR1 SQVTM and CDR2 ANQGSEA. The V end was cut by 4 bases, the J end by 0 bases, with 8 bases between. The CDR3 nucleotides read TGCAGCGTTGCTGGGCAGAGCACAGATACGCAGTATTTT. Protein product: CSVAGQSTDTQYF.

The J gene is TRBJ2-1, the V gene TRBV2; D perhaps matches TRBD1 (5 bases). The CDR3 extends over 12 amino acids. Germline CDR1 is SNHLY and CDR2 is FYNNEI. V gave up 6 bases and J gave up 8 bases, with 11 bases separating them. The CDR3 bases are TGTGCCAGCAGGGCGGACACCCATGAGCAGTTCTTC. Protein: CASRADTHEQFF.

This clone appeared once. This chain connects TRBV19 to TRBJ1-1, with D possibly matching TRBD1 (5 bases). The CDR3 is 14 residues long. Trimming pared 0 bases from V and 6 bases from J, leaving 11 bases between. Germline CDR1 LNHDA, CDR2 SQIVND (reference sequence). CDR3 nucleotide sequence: TGTGCCAGTAGTATAGATGGGACTTACTCTGAAGCTTTCTTT. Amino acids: CASSIDGTYSEAFF.

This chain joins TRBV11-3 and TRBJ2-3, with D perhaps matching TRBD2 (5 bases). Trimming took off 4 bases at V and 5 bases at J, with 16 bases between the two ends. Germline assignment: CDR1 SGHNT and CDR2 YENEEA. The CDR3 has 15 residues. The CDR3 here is CASSWGELRGDTQYF. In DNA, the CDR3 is TGTGCCAGCAGCTGGGGAGAACTTCGGGGAGATACGCAGTATTTT.

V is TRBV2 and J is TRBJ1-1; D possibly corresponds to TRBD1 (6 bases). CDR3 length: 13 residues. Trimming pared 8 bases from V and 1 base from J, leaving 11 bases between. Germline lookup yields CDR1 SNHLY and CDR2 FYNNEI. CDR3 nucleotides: TGTGCCAGCTTCGGACAGCCGAACACTGAAGCTTTCTTT. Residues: CASFGQPNTEAFF.

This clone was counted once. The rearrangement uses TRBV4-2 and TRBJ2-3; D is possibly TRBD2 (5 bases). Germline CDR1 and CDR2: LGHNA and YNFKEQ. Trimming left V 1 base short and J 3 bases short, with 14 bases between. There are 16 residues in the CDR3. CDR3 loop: CASSQVLLAHTDTQYF. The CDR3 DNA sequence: TGTGCCAGCAGCCAAGTTTTGCTAGCACATACAGATACGCAGTATTTT.

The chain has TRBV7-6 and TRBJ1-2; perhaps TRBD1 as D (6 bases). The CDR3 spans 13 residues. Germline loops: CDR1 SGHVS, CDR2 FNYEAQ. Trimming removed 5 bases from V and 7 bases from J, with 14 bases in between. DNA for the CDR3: TGTGCCAGCAGCGAACAGGGAGATGGTGGCTACACCTTC. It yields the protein CASSEQGDGGYTF.

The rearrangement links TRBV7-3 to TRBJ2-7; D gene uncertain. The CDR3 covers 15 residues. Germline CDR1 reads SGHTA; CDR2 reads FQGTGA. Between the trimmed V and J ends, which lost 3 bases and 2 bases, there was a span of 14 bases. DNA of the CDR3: TGTGCCAGCAGCTTCGGTCTAGTGGGTGCCTACGAGCAGTACTTC. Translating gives CASSFGLVGAYEQYF.

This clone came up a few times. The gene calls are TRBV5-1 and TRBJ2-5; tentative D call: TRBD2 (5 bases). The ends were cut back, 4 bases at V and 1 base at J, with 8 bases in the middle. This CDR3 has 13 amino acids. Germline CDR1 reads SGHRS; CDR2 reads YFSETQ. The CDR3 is CASSAGFQETQYF. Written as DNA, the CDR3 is TGCGCCAGCAGCGCGGGCTTCCAAGAGACCCAGTACTTC.

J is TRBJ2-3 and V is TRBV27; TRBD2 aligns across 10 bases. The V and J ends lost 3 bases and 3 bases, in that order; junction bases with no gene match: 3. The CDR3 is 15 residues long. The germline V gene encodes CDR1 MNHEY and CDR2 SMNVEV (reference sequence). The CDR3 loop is CASSFPGLATDTQYF. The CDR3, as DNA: TGTGCCAGCAGTTTTCCGGGACTAGCGACAGATACGCAGTATTTT.

The CDR3 region has the DNA TGCAGCGTTGGACAAGGCTCCTACGAGCAGTACTTC. This translates into CSVGQGSYEQYF. V gene TRBV29-1 combines with J gene TRBJ2-7; D unclear. The V end was cut by 4 bases, the J end by 0 bases, with 7 bases between. This CDR3 is 12 amino acids long. Germline loops: CDR1 SQVTM, CDR2 ANQGSEA.

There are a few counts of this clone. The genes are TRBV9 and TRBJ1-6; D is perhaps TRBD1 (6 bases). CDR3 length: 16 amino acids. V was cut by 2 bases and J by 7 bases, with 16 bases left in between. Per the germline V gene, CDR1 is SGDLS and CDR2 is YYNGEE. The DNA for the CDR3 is TGTGCCAGCAGCGTGGAACCGGACAGCCTCAATTCACCCCTCCACTTT. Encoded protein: CASSVEPDSLNSPLHF.